This T cell receptor beta chain was retrieved from a study of T-cell memory formation after mild COVID-19 (dated by TCRdb to about 2021). Study-wide context: Most TCR sequence clusters were specific to one of the two donors. Longitudinal TCRalpha and TCRbeta repertoire sequencing tracked T-cell clones expanding and contracting after mild COVID-19 in a couple of donors. Two young, previously healthy adult volunteers made up the cohort, one male and one female. Overall study results and their limits: The study covered only a couple of mild cases, and larger cohorts including severe cases with pre-infection samples were considered necessary. Some responding clones were detected in pre-infection memory, suggesting pre-existing cross-reactive memory T cells joined the SARS-CoV-2 response. Contracting CD4+ clones were found mainly in CM and EM memory subsets, while CD8+ clones were enriched in EMRA. SARS-CoV-2 specificity was not confirmed for the second-wave clones peaking on day 37. From day 15 to 85, contracting clones showed balanced CD4/CD8 phenotypes, whereas a second wave of clones that expanded from day 15 to 37 leaned towards CD4+.

CDR1 and CDR2 are drawn from the germline V gene: SGHVS, FQNEAQ. From V the trimming removes 5 bases and from J it removes 6 bases, while the gene matches leave 5 bases of the junction unaccounted for. The CDR3 has 15 amino acids, counting the end cysteine and phenylalanine. Only the CDR3 portion is preserved as DNA: 45 bases, with reading frame beginning at the first base. This clonotype was counted ten times or more. Its antigen remains unidentified. Base-call qualities are not available, and no considerably larger clone is one nucleotide away. Ficoll-Paque density gradient centrifugation was the method used to isolate PBMCs. The sample was run on an Illumina NovaSeq 6000. cDNA libraries for TCRalpha and TCRbeta were prepared by 5'RACE using constant-segment primers, with sample barcodes and unique molecular identifiers added. Trizol reagent was used to extract RNA from every sample. The libraries were amplified in two PCR steps, and the second step added a second sample barcode and Illumina TruSeq adapters. Sequencing of libraries was performed on an Illumina NovaSeq with 2 x 150 bp paired-end reads. The study's own analysis went as follows. The reads were demultiplexed and collapsed into UMI-guided consensus sequences using migec v1.2.7. Using mixcr v2.1.11, UMI consensuses were aligned to TRA and TRB V and J templates and then assembled into clonotypes. A clonotype was counted as expanded or contracted only if both edgeR and NoisET called the change significant, with noise models trained on biological replicates. For edgeR calls, the thresholds were a false discovery rate-adjusted p below 0.01 and a log2 fold-change of 1. As an exploratory analysis of dynamics, max-normalized trajectories of the 1000 most abundant clonotypes were examined by PCA with hierarchical clustering. Each responding clone was given a CD4 or CD8 phenotype based on the CD4+ and CD8+ repertoires, which had been sequenced separately. The public reads were quality trimmed at Q25 with fastp and then assembled into clones with MiXCR by TCRdb, keeping productive beta chains. Every distinct CDR3 protein forms one entry, paired with its most common genes and DNA. TCRdb's processing, not the study's, gives the V and J calls here. The sample table contains more than 100,000 distinct CDR3 sequences; only one count was recorded for approximately 6.2% of them. The ten largest clones capture 2% to 2.5% of the sample.

This clonotype was sampled from an adult woman who had mild COVID-19 (a few samples of this study predate the infection). The sample titles of this study are shuffled in the database, so cell type and time point are left out; the donor was told from shared clones. Sequenced input: PBMCs or a T cell subset sorted from them (not recorded which). The chain couples TRBV7-8 to TRBJ2-7; TRBD2 lines up with 15 middle nucleotides. The DNA sequence is TGTGCCAGCAGCCGCGGACTAGCGGGAGGGGTCGAGCAGTACTTC. Its coded protein is CASSRGLAGGVEQYF.